Following are 7 T cell receptor beta chains from one sample sequenced in a study of blood T cell repertoires in COVID-19. Sequenced by immunoSEQ multiplex PCR; TCRdb stores in-frame clones only, minus some. The table lists about 110,000 clones, 85% to 90% of them singletons. The material sequenced was peripheral blood. The receptors were sampled from a human donor in a cohort sampled during active COVID-19.

This rearrangement joins TRBV7-9 to TRBJ2-5; no reliable D call. Trimming shortened V by 4 bases and J by 5 bases, and 11 bases separated the two germline ends. The germline V gene encodes CDR1 SEHNR and CDR2 FQNEAQ (reference sequence). CDR3 length: 13 amino acids. In DNA form, the CDR3 reads TGTGCCAGCAGCTCCGGAGTAGCCGAGACCCAGTACTTC. It codes for CASSSGVAETQYF.

The chain employs TRBV19 and TRBJ1-5, with a weak D call TRBD1 (5 bases). Germline CDR1 LNHDA, CDR2 SQIVND (reference sequence). Trimming took off 6 bases at V and 2 bases at J, with 14 bases between the two ends. The CDR3 length is 15 residues. The CDR3 bases are TGTGCCAGTAGCCGAACAGGATTAGGCAATCAGCCCCAGCATTTT. This gives the protein CASSRTGLGNQPQHF.

This chain connects TRBV5-1 to TRBJ2-5, with D possibly being TRBD2 (6 bases). The V end lost 5 bases, the J end lost 5 bases, and 16 bases lay between the germline ends. CDR3 length: 14 amino acids. Germline V gene lookup returns CDR1 SGHRS and CDR2 YFSETQ. The CDR3 sequence is CASRSTEGRETQYF. The DNA of the CDR3 is TGCGCCAGCAGATCGACGGAGGGCAGGGAGACCCAGTACTTC. The full variable domain, in which reference TRBV5-1 and TRBJ2-5 provide the parts outside the CDR3, is KAGVTQTPRYLIKTRGQQVTLSCSPISGHRSVSWYQQTPGQGLQFLFEYFSETQRNKGNFPGRFSGRQFSNSRSEMNVSTLELGDSALYLCASRSTEGRETQYFGPGTRLLVL.

This chain connects TRBV27 to TRBJ1-2, with 8 bases lining up with TRBD1. Trimming took 4 bases from V and 2 from J; bases not matched to a gene: 6. The CDR3 runs to 15 residues. Germline loops: CDR1 MNHEY, CDR2 SMNVEV (reference sequence). The CDR3 nucleotides are TGTGCCAGCAGTTCCAGGGGGCTAGGAAACTATGGCTACACCTTC. Translating it yields CASSSRGLGNYGYTF.

This clone was observed a single time. The chain joins TRBV4-1 to TRBJ2-7; D gene ambiguous. This CDR3 has 13 residues. Deletions cut 4 bases from V and 3 bases from J, with 10 bases between. Looked up from germline, CDR1 is MGHRA and CDR2 is YSYEKL. This chain's CDR3 is CASSRFADYEQYF. DNA of the CDR3: TGCGCCAGCAGCCGGTTCGCAGACTACGAGCAGTACTTC.

V gene TRBV27 combines with J gene TRBJ2-7; TRBD1 aligns across 11 bases. The V gene's germline CDR1 is MNHEY and CDR2 SMNVEV (reference sequence). V dropped 3 bases and J dropped 7; count of bases not matched to a gene: 8. The CDR3 extends over 15 amino acids. CDR3 nucleotide sequence: TGTGCCAGCAGTTTTCGGACAGGGGGCTCGTGGGAGCAGTACTTC. It codes for CASSFRTGGSWEQYF.

CDR3 in DNA: TGTGCCAGCAGTGAGCGGCAGGGGGTCACAGATACGCAGTATTTT. This codes for CASSERQGVTDTQYF. The V gene is TRBV25-1, the J gene TRBJ2-3; TRBD1 matches 7 bases. V lost 3 bases to trimming and J lost 2 bases; unmatched junction nucleotides: 5. Germline V gene sequence: CDR1 MGHDK, CDR2 SYGVNS. The CDR3 sequence is 15 residues long.